The next 13 T cell receptor beta chains were all read from a single sample in a study of OX40 agonist ivuxolimab in advanced cancers. The protocol used for the library was the immunoSEQ multiplex PCR assay. Here the immuneACCESS table is served through TCRdb, limited to in-frame sequences with V and J called. Missing clones are a known gap in these copies; in checked studies unresolved V genes cover under half, and the rest lacks a known reason. A total of over 75,000 clones appear in this sample, roughly 89% of them only once. More than 8.5% of the sample belongs to the ten largest clones. This sample comprised CD4+ or CD8+ T cells sorted from blood, obtained in a trial of the OX40 agonist ivuxolimab. The receptors were sampled from an adult with an advanced solid tumor such as melanoma, head and neck, liver or kidney cancer.

The rearrangement joins TRBV30 to TRBJ2-2; TRBD2 matches at 8 bases. The CDR3 sequence is 14 residues long. V was clipped by 3 bases and J by 6 bases; unmatched bases: 6. Germline CDR1 is GTSNPN and CDR2 is SVGIG (reference sequence). The CDR3 bases are TGTGCCTGGAGATTAGCGGGGCAACCCGGGGAGCTGTTTTTT. It encodes CAWRLAGQPGELFF.

This chain links TRBV5-4 with TRBJ2-7; D remains ambiguous. There are 13 residues in the CDR3. In germline, CDR1 is SGHNT, CDR2 YYREEE (reference sequence). The V and J ends lost 2 bases and 4 bases respectively, with 10 bases between them. The CDR3 DNA is TGTGCCAGCAGCTTCATAAAAGGGTACGAGCAGTACTTC. This codes for CASSFIKGYEQYF.

V gene TRBV27 combines with J gene TRBJ2-3, with D possibly matching TRBD1 (5 bases). Per germline, CDR1 MNHEY and CDR2 SMNVEV (reference sequence). V was clipped by 7 bases and J by 0 bases, with 14 bases between them. The CDR3 covers 15 residues. Written as DNA, the CDR3 is TGTGCCAGCACCGTGGGGCAGTTGAGCACAGATACGCAGTATTTT. Its translation is CASTVGQLSTDTQYF.

The gene calls are TRBV28 and TRBJ2-1; 8 bases match TRBD2. Looked up from germline, CDR1 is MDHEN and CDR2 is SYDVKM. With 6 bases clipped from V and 2 bases from J, the junction kept 6 bases outside the gene matches. The CDR3 length is 15 residues. The DNA for the CDR3 is TGTGCCAGCAGCCGACCGGGACTAGCCTACAATGAGCAGTTCTTC. Translated, it gives CASSRPGLAYNEQFF.

The V gene is TRBV4-1, the J gene TRBJ2-7, with no clear D. The CDR3 has 14 residues. Germline V lookup: CDR1 MGHRA, CDR2 YSYEKL. Trimming pared 0 bases from V and 3 bases from J, leaving 9 bases between. The CDR3 nucleotides read TGCGCCAGCAGCCAAGAGGGAAAGGGCTACGAGCAGTACTTC. The encoded protein is CASSQEGKGYEQYF.

This clone has a single count. The chain couples TRBV7-9 to TRBJ2-1, with 15 bases that match TRBD2. This CDR3 is 18 amino acids long. The germline gives CDR1 SEHNR, CDR2 FQNEAQ (reference sequence). Germline trimming cut 6 bases from V and 2 bases from J; bases unmatched to any gene: 8. CDR3 bases: TGTGCCAGCAGGCCTCCGGGACTAGCGGGAGGCCCCTACAATGAGCAGTTCTTC. Translated, it gives CASRPPGLAGGPYNEQFF.

Here the CDR3 reads CASSEGQGQETQYF. Here the CDR3 DNA reads TGTGCCAGCAGCGAGGGACAGGGCCAAGAGACCCAGTACTTC. The rearrangement joins TRBV9 to TRBJ2-5; 9 positions agree with TRBD1. J lost 1 base, V lost 3 bases, and 1 base had no gene match. The germline V gene encodes CDR1 SGDLS and CDR2 YYNGEE. CDR3 length: 14 amino acids.

The chain employs TRBV7-3 and TRBJ2-5, with D tentatively TRBD2 (5 bases). The end of the DNA fits TRBJ2-7 better, so the J call may be wrong. The CDR3 sequence is 16 residues long. Germline V gene sequence: CDR1 SGHTA, CDR2 FQGTGA. The CDR3 loop is CASSPPTTREHYEQYF. CDR3 coding DNA: TGTGCCAGCAGCCCCCCGACTACTAGAGAGCACTACGAGCAGTACTTC.

The chain combines TRBV6-5 with TRBJ2-7, with D tentatively TRBD1 (5 bases). Germline V CDR1 and CDR2: MNHEY, SVGAGI. Trimming pared 0 bases from V and 3 bases from J, leaving 12 bases between. The CDR3 runs 15 residues. The CDR3 loop is CASSYSRQFIYEQYF. The CDR3 DNA reads TGTGCCAGCAGTTACTCGAGACAGTTCATCTACGAGCAGTACTTC.

The rearrangement joins TRBV10-3 to TRBJ2-7, with D unclear. V gave up 6 bases and J gave up 0 bases, with 9 bases separating them. Per germline, CDR1 ENHRY and CDR2 SYGVKD. This CDR3 region has 13 residues. CDR3 nucleotide sequence: TGTGCCATCAGCGACTCAGTCTCCTACGAGCAGTACTTC. Protein sequence: CAISDSVSYEQYF.

The chain couples TRBV6-4 to TRBJ2-1; TRBD2 is a possible D gene (6 bases). Trimming cost V 8 bases and J 6 bases, with 14 bases left between them. The CDR3 is 13 residues long. Germline V gene data show CDR1 as MRHNA and CDR2 as SNTAGT. The CDR3 protein is CASASGLFNEQFF. In nucleotides, the CDR3 is TGTGCCAGCGCATCAGGACTATTCAATGAGCAGTTCTTC.

The chain joins TRBV19 to TRBJ2-5; the match to TRBD1 covers 8 bases. Germline V gene lookup returns CDR1 LNHDA and CDR2 SQIVND (reference sequence). This CDR3 contains 13 residues. The V segment lost 8 bases and the J segment 3 bases; nucleotides outside the gene matches: 5. As DNA, the CDR3 is TGTGCCAGTTCGGACAGGGCAGAAGAGACCCAGTACTTC. Protein: CASSDRAEETQYF.

This clone came up a few times. The chain employs TRBV6-1 and TRBJ2-4; 8 bases are a match to TRBD1. The trim removed 2 bases at V and 8 bases at J, leaving 5 bases unmatched. This CDR3 comprises 14 residues. Germline assignment: CDR1 MNHNS and CDR2 SASEGT. In DNA form, the CDR3 reads TGTGCCAGCAGTGAACGGACAGGGACGGACATTCAGTACTTC. This sequence encodes CASSERTGTDIQYF.